One and the same sample provided the 26 T cell receptor beta chains below, sequenced in a study of blood T cells in healthy people across ages. Then a second PCR, running about 6 to 12 cycles, was carried out with a sample-barcoded 5' primer and a J-beta primer mix. TCRdb processed the 5' RACE reads anew with MiXCR; each CDR3 protein has one entry. In the table there are some 1.5 million distinct CDR3 sequences, approximately 28% of which are singletons. The sample comprised blood. These receptors all stem from a young woman in good health.

This clonotype has more than one count but fewer than ten. V usage is TRBV29-1 and J usage is TRBJ2-5; D possibly corresponds to TRBD1 (5 bases). The V end was cut by 6 bases, the J end by 11 bases, with 31 bases between. The CDR3 sequence is 16 residues long. Germline V CDR1 and CDR2: SQVTM, ANQGSEA. CDR3 region: CSVPTPSRVILGEQYF. CDR3 coding DNA: TGCAGCGTCCCTACGCCCAGCAGGGTCATTTTGGGTGAGCAGTACTTC.

Notes on this clonotype: An end of the junction does not agree with germline; a read error may underlie this. The chain couples TRBV11-2 to TRBJ2-2; maybe TRBD1 (5 bases). Germline CDR1 SGHAT, CDR2 FQNNGV. The CDR3 consists of 14 residues. CDR3 coding DNA: TGTGTCAGCAGTCGTAGGGGGAACACCGGGGAGCTGTTTTTT. It encodes CVSSRRGNTGELFF. Drawing the rest from reference TRBV11-2 and TRBJ2-2, the complete variable domain is EAGVAQSPRYKIIEKRQSVAFWCNPISGHATLYWYQQILGQGPKLLIQFQNNGVVDDSQLPKDRFSAERLKGVDSTLKIQPAKLEDSAVYLCVSSRRGNTGELFFGEGSRLTVL.

The gene calls are TRBV20-1 and TRBJ2-7, with D unresolved. Germline CDR1 DFQATT, CDR2 SNEGSKA (reference sequence). The length of the CDR3 is 12 residues. V dropped 0 bases and J dropped 7 bases, with 10 bases sitting between them. The CDR3 is CSAREGGLEQYF. CDR3 nucleotides: TGCAGTGCTAGAGAGGGCGGCTTGGAGCAGTACTTC.

CDR3 protein: CASSLGVPEGQYF. As DNA, the CDR3 is TGTGCCAGCAGCCTCGGCGTACCGGAGGGGCAGTACTTC. The chain employs TRBV7-9 and TRBJ2-5, with a possible D match to TRBD2 (6 bases). This CDR3 spans 13 amino acids. Between the trimmed V and J ends, which lost 5 bases and 11 bases, there was a span of 18 bases. The V gene's germline CDR1 is SEHNR and CDR2 FQNEAQ (reference sequence).

This rearrangement joins TRBV11-2 to TRBJ2-5; D possibly corresponds to TRBD2 (5 bases). V lost 3 bases and J lost 2, with 16 bases in between. From germline, CDR1 is SGHAT and CDR2 FQNNGV. The CDR3 length is 16 residues. CDR3 in amino acids: CASSFSDYADQETQYF. CDR3 bases: TGTGCCAGCAGCTTTTCCGACTATGCGGATCAAGAGACCCAGTACTTC.

The chain recombines TRBV6-5 with TRBJ2-5, with a possible D match to TRBD2 (5 bases). V lost 9 bases and J lost 11, with 13 bases in between. Germline V gene lookup returns CDR1 MNHEY and CDR2 SVGAGI. The CDR3 is 10 amino acids. CDR3 DNA: TGTGCCAGTATTCCGTGGGAGCAGTACTTC. This gives the protein CASIPWEQYF.

This clonotype came up many times. The V call is TRBV7-9, the J call TRBJ2-7; unclear D gene. The CDR3 runs to 14 residues. V was trimmed by 3 bases and J by 1 base, leaving 10 bases between them. CDR1 is SEHNR and CDR2 is FQNEAQ in the germline V gene (reference sequence). CDR3: CASSFEFESYEQYF. For the CDR3, the DNA is TGTGCCAGCAGCTTTGAGTTCGAGTCCTACGAGCAGTACTTC.

This clonotype was counted a few times. The chain is built from TRBV27 and TRBJ2-1, with TRBD2 matching 10 bases. The CDR3 runs to 15 residues. CDR1 and CDR2 from the germline V gene are MNHEY and SMNVEV (reference sequence). V lost 7 bases to trimming and J lost 4 bases; unmatched junction nucleotides: 7. The CDR3 region has the DNA TGTGCCAGCAAGAAAGCGGGAGGGGGTTACAATGAGCAGTTCTTC. This translates into CASKKAGGGYNEQFF.

This clonotype was seen only a few times. This chain connects TRBV5-1 to TRBJ1-2; 12 nucleotides line up with TRBD1. The CDR3 has 17 residues. With 3 bases clipped from V and 2 bases from J, the junction kept 8 bases outside the gene matches. In germline, CDR1 is SGHRS, CDR2 YFSETQ. CDR3 nucleotides: TGCGCCAGCAGCTCCCCAGGGACAGGGGGCAAGAACTATGGCTACACCTTC. This gives the protein CASSSPGTGGKNYGYTF.

There are many counts of this clonotype. The CDR3 loop is CASKLVSGNGYTF. The CDR3 region has the DNA TGTGCCAGCAAATTAGTATCGGGGAATGGCTACACCTTC. The chain combines TRBV12-3 or TRBV12-4 with TRBJ1-2; no definite D call. The CDR3 has 13 amino acids. V was cut by 7 bases and J by 6 bases, with 15 bases left in between.

The chain recombines TRBV7-2 with TRBJ1-1; no clear D. The V and J ends lost 5 bases and 5 bases respectively, with 12 bases between them. Per germline, CDR1 SGHTA and CDR2 FQGNSA. The CDR3 is 13 residues long. The CDR3 DNA reads as TGTGCCAGCAGCCCGACGTTGCGGACTGAAGCTTTCTTT. Translated: CASSPTLRTEAFF.

This clonotype has only a few counts. The chain carries TRBV4-3 and TRBJ2-7; no clear D. V dropped 0 bases and J dropped 2 bases, with 5 bases sitting between them. CDR1 is LGHNA, CDR2 YSLEER, per germline. CDR3 length: 13 amino acids. CDR3 coding DNA: TGCGCCAGCAGCCAAGATTACACCTACGAGCAGTACTTC. This sequence encodes CASSQDYTYEQYF.

This clonotype was found a few times. The chain links TRBV20-1 to TRBJ1-2, with TRBD1 matching over 7 bases. Germline V CDR1 and CDR2: DFQATT, SNEGSKA (reference sequence). This CDR3 contains 14 residues. The ends lost 5 bases at V and 4 bases at J; junction bases unmatched: 10. The CDR3: CSASRTGRGYGYTF. The DNA for the CDR3 is TGCAGTGCTTCCCGGACAGGACGGGGCTATGGCTACACCTTC.

A note on this clonotype: A much larger clone is a single base away; this may be a read error. This chain links TRBV20-1 with TRBJ2-3, with 9 bases that match TRBD1. The germline gives CDR1 DFQATT, CDR2 SNEGSKA (reference sequence). V was clipped by 3 bases and J by 4 bases; unmatched bases: 8. This CDR3 has 15 amino acids. CDR3 loop: CSASETGGAADTQYF. CDR3 DNA sequence: TGCAGTGCTAGCGAGACAGGGGGGGCAGCAGATACGCAGTATTTT.

There are many counts of this clonotype. CDR3 amino acids: CATSRDVETGTQYF. The DNA for the CDR3 is TGTGCCACCAGCAGAGACGTGGAGACAGGGACCCAGTACTTC. The chain employs TRBV15 and TRBJ2-5; D might be TRBD1 (6 bases). V was clipped by 0 bases and J by 7 bases, with 12 bases between them. Germline assignment: CDR1 LNHNV and CDR2 YYDKDF (reference sequence). CDR3 size: 14 residues.

At least ten counts were recorded for this clonotype. The rearrangement links TRBV7-8 to TRBJ1-1, with 7 positions matching TRBD1. The ends lost 5 bases at V and 6 bases at J; junction bases unmatched: 15. CDR3 size: 16 residues. The V gene's germline CDR1 is SGHVS and CDR2 FQNEAQ. This CDR3 is CASSRSTGRSWAEAFF. The CDR3 DNA sequence: TGTGCCAGCAGCCGTTCGACAGGGAGGTCTTGGGCTGAAGCTTTCTTT. Looking up the rest from reference TRBV7-8 and TRBJ1-1 gives the full variable domain: GAGVSQSPRYKVAKRGQDVALRCDPISGHVSLFWYQQALGQGPEFLTYFQNEAQLDKSGLPSDRFFAERPEGSVSTLKIQRTQQEDSAVYLCASSRSTGRSWAEAFFGQGTRLTVV.

The CDR3 DNA sequence: TGTGCCAGCAGTGTCGGACAGGATCAGCCCCAGCATTTT. This encodes CASSVGQDQPQHF. The chain links TRBV2 to TRBJ1-5; 7 bases agree with TRBD1. CDR1 and CDR2 from the germline V gene are SNHLY and FYNNEI. This CDR3 has 13 residues. V was clipped by 4 bases and J by 5 bases; unmatched bases: 2. The complete variable domain, with remaining parts taken from reference TRBV2 and TRBJ1-5, reads EPEVTQTPSHQVTQMGQEVILRCVPISNHLYFYWYRQILGQKVEFLVSFYNNEISEKSEIFDDQFSVERPDGSNFTLKIRSTKLEDSAMYFCASSVGQDQPQHFGDGTRLSIL.

The chain uses TRBV20-1 and TRBJ1-2; maybe TRBD1 (5 bases). This CDR3 is built from 13 residues. CDR1 is DFQATT, CDR2 SNEGSKA, per germline (reference sequence). Trimming took 2 bases from V and 4 from J, leaving 11 bases between them. The CDR3 DNA reads as TGCAGTGCTAGACAGGGAATCCGCTATGGCTACACCTTC. Its translation is CSARQGIRYGYTF.

The chain joins TRBV27 to TRBJ2-1; the D is unclear. In germline, CDR1 is MNHEY, CDR2 SMNVEV (reference sequence). Trimming took 0 bases from V and 7 from J, leaving 7 bases between them. The CDR3 is 13 residues long. In DNA form, the CDR3 reads TGTGCCAGCAGTTTATCGAAAGCAAATGAGCAGTTCTTC. Its protein is CASSLSKANEQFF.

Only a few counts were recorded for this clonotype. The chain recombines TRBV10-3 with TRBJ2-1, with D possibly matching TRBD1 (6 bases). Deletions cut 9 bases from V and 3 bases from J, with 18 bases between. CDR1 and CDR2 (germline): ENHRY, SYGVKD. The length of the CDR3 is 15 residues. CDR3 coding DNA: TGTGCCATTACTTATTACGACAGGTACTACAATGAGCAGTTCTTC. Its protein is CAITYYDRYYNEQFF.

V gene TRBV27 combines with J gene TRBJ2-1, with 11 bases identical to TRBD2. CDR3 length equals 14 residues. Germline CDR1 and CDR2: MNHEY and SMNVEV (reference sequence). The V gene end was trimmed by 6 bases and the J gene end by 9 bases; junction bases not matched to a gene: 7. This chain's CDR3 is CASRIAGGSSEQFF. The CDR3 DNA sequence: TGTGCCAGCAGGATAGCGGGAGGGTCTAGTGAGCAGTTCTTC.

In this sample, this clonotype turned up a few times. The V and J genes are TRBV5-1 and TRBJ2-1; 7 nucleotides align to TRBD1. The J segment lost 6 bases and the V segment lost 5 bases, leaving 11 bases of the junction unmatched. This CDR3 is built from 15 residues. Germline V gene lookup returns CDR1 SGHRS and CDR2 YFSETQ. CDR3 nucleotides: TGCGCCAGCAGACGTGGGACAGACCGTCGCAATGAGCAGTTCTTC. It is translated as CASRRGTDRRNEQFF.

This clonotype occurred a few times. This chain links TRBV7-2 with TRBJ2-5; 10 bases line up with TRBD1. In germline, CDR1 is SGHTA, CDR2 FQGNSA. J was trimmed by 11 bases and V by 4 bases; bases with no gene match: 19. The CDR3 totals 17 residues. The CDR3 protein is CASSSTVGQGGKNEQYF. The CDR3 nucleotides read TGTGCCAGCAGCTCCACCGTAGGACAGGGGGGTAAGAATGAGCAGTACTTC.

A remark on this clonotype: An end of the junction differs from the germline gene, which may be a read error. V and J are TRBV5-6 and TRBJ2-3; D remains unclear. CDR1 SGHDT and CDR2 YYEEEE come from the germline V gene. CDR3 length equals 13 residues. In DNA form, the CDR3 reads TGTACCAGCAGCCACCAATTGGCAGATACGCAGTATTTT. Amino acids: CTSSHQLADTQYF.

The rearrangement uses TRBV28 and TRBJ1-2, with D possibly being TRBD1 (5 bases). This CDR3 comprises 13 residues. The germline V and J ends were trimmed by 7 bases and 8 bases, with 17 bases remaining between them. The germline CDR1 and CDR2 sequences are MDHEN and SYDVKM. CDR3 DNA: TGTGCCAGCATCCCGGGACCCCAACAAGGCTACACCTTC. This gives the protein CASIPGPQQGYTF.

This clonotype was seen more than once but under ten times. The chain links TRBV7-2 to TRBJ1-4; 12 nucleotides agree with TRBD1. CDR1 and CDR2 (germline): SGHTA, FQGNSA. This CDR3 region has 17 residues. V was pared by 5 bases and J by 2 bases, with 6 bases of the junction left unmatched. CDR3 in amino acids: CASSARDRGLTNEKLFF. CDR3 nucleotides: TGTGCCAGCAGCGCCCGGGACAGGGGGCTCACTAATGAAAAACTGTTTTTT.